By sample fraction, the clone carrying this T cell receptor beta chain is medium-sized (0.01 to 0.1%). The sample belongs to a study of spatial heterogeneity in lung cancer. TCRdb itself ran the 5' RACE reads through MiXCR, one entry per CDR3 protein. This table holds 1,400 to 1,500 distinct CDR3 sequences, 7.8% found once. J lost 3 bases, V lost 7 bases, and 10 bases had no gene match. The germline gives CDR1 SQVTM, CDR2 ANQGSEA. The CDR3 length is 15 residues. Time point noted: sample taken at primary tumor resection. Tumor, nontumor lung or frozen PBMC supplied whole RNA, sequenced without sorting. J is TRBJ2-5 and V is TRBV29-1, with 11 bases matching TRBD2. Sequencing was performed on normal lung tissue next to the tumor, taken at surgery. This sequence was found in a female donor with early-stage non-small cell lung cancer. CDR3 bases: TGCAGCGCTCGCATCATTAGCGGGGGGGAAGAGACCCAGTACTTC. Protein: CSARIISGGEETQYF.